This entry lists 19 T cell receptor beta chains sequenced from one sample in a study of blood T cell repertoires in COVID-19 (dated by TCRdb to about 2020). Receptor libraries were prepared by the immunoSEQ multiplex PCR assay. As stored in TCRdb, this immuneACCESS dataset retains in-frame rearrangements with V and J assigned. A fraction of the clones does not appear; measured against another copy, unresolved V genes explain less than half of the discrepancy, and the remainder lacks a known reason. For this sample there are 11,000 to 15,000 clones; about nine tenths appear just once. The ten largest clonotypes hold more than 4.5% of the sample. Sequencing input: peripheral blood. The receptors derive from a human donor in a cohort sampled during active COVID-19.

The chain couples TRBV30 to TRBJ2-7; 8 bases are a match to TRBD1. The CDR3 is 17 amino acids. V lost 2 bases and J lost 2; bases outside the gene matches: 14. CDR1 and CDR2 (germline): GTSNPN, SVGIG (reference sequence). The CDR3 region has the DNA TGTGCCTGGAGTCTGTTCGGACGGACAGGGAGCCCCTACGAGCAGTACTTC. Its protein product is CAWSLFGRTGSPYEQYF.

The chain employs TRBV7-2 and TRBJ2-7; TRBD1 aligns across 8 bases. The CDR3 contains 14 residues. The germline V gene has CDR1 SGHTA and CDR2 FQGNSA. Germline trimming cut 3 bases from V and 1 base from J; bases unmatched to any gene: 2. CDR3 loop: CASSFRQGSYEQYF. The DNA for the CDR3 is TGTGCCAGCAGCTTTAGACAGGGGTCCTACGAGCAGTACTTC.

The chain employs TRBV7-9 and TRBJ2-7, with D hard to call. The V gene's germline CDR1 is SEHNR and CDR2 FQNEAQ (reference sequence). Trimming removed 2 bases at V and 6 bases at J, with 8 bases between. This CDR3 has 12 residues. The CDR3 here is CASSLTVGEQYF. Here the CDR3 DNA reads TGTGCCAGCAGCTTAACAGTAGGCGAGCAGTACTTC.

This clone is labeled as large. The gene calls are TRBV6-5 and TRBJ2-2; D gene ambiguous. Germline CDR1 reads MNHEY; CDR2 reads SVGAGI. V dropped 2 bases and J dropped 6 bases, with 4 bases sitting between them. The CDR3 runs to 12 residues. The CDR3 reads CASSYNSGELFF. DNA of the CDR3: TGTGCCAGCAGTTACAACTCCGGGGAGCTGTTTTTT.

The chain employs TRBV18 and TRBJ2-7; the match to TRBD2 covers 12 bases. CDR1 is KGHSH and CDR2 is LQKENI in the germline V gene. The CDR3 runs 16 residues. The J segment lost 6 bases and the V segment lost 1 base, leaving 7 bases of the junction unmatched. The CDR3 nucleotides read TGTGCCAGCTCACCACAACTAGCGGGAGGTTCAGGCGAGCAGTACTTC. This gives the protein CASSPQLAGGSGEQYF. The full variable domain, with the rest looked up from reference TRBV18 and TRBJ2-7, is NAGVMQNPRHLVRRRGQEARLRCSPMKGHSHVYWYRQLPEEGLKFMVYLQKENIIDESGMPKERFSAEFPKEGPSILRIQQVVRGDSAAYFCASSPQLAGGSGEQYFGPGTRLTVT.

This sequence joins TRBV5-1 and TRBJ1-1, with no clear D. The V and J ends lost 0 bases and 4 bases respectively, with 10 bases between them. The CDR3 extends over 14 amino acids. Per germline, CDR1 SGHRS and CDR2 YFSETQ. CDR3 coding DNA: TGCGCCAGCAGCTTGGGCCTCGAAGCCACTGAAGCTTTCTTT. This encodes CASSLGLEATEAFF.

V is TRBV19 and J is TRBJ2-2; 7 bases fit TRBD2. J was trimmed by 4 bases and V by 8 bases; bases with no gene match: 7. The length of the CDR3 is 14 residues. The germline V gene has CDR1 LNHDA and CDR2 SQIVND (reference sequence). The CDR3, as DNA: TGTGCCAGTTCATTCGGGGGGTTCACCGGGGAGCTGTTTTTT. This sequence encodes CASSFGGFTGELFF.

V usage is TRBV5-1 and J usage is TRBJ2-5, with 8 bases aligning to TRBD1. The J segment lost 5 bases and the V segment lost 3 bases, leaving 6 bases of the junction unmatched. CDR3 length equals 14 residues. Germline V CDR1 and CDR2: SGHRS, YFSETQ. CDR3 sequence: CASSSGGAEETQYF. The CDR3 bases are TGCGCCAGCAGCTCAGGGGGCGCGGAGGAGACCCAGTACTTC.

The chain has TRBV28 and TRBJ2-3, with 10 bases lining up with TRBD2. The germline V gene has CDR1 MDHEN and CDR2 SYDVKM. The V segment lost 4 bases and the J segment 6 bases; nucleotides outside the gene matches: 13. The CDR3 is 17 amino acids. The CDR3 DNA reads TGTGCCAGCAGTTCCCCCCTCCTAGCGGGAGTCGGGGATACGCAGTATTTT. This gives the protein CASSSPLLAGVGDTQYF.

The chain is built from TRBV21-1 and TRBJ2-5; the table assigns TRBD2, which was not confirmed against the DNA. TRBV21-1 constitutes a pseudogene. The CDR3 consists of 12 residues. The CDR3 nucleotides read TGTGCCAGCAGCAAAGATTTCGGGACCCAGTACTTC. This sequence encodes CASSKDFGTQYF.

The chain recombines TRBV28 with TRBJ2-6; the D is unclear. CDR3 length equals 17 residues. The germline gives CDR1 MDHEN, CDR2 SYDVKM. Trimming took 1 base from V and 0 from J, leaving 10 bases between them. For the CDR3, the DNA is TGTGCCAGCAGTTTATACGGGTCCTACTCTGGGGCCAACGTCCTGACTTTC. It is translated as CASSLYGSYSGANVLTF.

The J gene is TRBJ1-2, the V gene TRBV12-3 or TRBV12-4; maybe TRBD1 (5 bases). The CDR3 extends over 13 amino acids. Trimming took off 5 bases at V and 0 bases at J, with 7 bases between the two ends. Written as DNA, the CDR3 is TGTGCCAGCAGTACAGGAGCTAACTATGGCTACACCTTC. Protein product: CASSTGANYGYTF.

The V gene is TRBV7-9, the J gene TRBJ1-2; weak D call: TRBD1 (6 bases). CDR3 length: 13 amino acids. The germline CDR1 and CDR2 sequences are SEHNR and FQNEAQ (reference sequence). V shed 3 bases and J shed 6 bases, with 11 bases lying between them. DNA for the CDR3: TGTGCCAGCAGCTTTCCAGGGGTTGATGGCTACACCTTC. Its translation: CASSFPGVDGYTF. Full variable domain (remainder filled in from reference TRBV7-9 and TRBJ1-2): DTGVSQNPRHKITKRGQNVTFRCDPISEHNRLYWYRQTLGQGPEFLTYFQNEAQLEKSRLLSDRFSAERPKGSFSTLEIQRTEQGDSAMYLCASSFPGVDGYTFGSGTRLTVV.

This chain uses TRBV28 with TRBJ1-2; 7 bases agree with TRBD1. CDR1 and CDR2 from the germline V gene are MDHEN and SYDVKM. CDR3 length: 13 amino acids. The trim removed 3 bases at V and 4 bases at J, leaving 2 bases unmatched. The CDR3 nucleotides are TGTGCCAGCAGTTTGAGGGGGCTCTATGGCTACACCTTC. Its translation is CASSLRGLYGYTF.

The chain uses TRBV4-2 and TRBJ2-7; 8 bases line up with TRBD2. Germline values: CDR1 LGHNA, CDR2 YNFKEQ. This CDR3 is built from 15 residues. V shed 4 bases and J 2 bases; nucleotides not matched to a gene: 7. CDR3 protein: CASSPAGTSAYEQYF. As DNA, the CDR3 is TGTGCCAGCAGCCCAGCCGGGACTAGTGCCTACGAGCAGTACTTC.

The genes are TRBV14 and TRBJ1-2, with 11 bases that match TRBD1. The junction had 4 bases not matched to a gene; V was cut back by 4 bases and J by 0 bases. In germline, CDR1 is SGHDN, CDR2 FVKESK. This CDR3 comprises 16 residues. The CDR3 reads CASSRGTGGANYGYTF. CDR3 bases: TGTGCCAGCAGCCGCGGGACAGGGGGAGCTAACTATGGCTACACCTTC.

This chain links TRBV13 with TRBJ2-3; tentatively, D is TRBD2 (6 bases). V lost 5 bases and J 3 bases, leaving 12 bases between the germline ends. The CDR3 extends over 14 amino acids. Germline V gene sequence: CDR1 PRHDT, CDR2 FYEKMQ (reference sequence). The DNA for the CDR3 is TGTGCCAGCAGCCCCTTGGGGGGAACAGATACGCAGTATTTT. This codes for CASSPLGGTDTQYF.

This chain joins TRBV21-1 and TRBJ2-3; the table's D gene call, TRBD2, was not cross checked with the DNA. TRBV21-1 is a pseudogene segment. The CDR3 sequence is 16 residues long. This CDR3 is CASSKEAGGRIDTQYF. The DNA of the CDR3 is TGTGCCAGCAGCAAAGAAGCGGGAGGACGGATAGATACGCAGTATTTT.

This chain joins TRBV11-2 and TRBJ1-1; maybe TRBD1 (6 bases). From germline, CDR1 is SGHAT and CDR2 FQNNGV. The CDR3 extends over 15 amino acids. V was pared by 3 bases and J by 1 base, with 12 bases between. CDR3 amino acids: CASSFRQQGNTEAFF. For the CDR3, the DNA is TGTGCCAGCAGCTTTAGGCAACAGGGGAACACTGAAGCTTTCTTT.